This section outlines one T cell receptor (beta chain) sequence together with its context. Researchers ran the PCR with 60 Vbeta and 13 Jbeta primers. Sequencing used immunoSEQ multiplex PCR; TCRdb keeps in-frame clones, though not all of them. This sample lists some 150,000 clones; its ten largest clones have 2% to 2.5%. This sample stems from a study of cytomegalovirus exposure and HLA in healthy donors. J lost 3 bases, V lost 5 bases, and 3 bases had no gene match. CDR3 length equals 13 residues. Germline lookup yields CDR1 ENHRY and CDR2 SYGVKD. The chain is built from TRBV10-3 and TRBJ1-1; 7 nucleotides line up with TRBD1. This receptor was identified in a woman younger than 35 in good health and CMV-seronegative. Sequenced: PBMCs. CDR3 region: CAISTDRDTEAFF. In nucleotides, the CDR3 is TGTGCCATCAGTACTGACAGGGACACTGAAGCTTTCTTT.